The 19 T cell receptor beta chains below were found in one sample sequenced in a study of graft-versus-host responses after intestinal transplantation. Their cognate antigens are unknown. The data were produced by immunoSEQ multiplex PCR, yet TCRdb's version contains in-frame clones alone and is incomplete. The sample shows 90,000 to 150,000 clones, roughly 95% of them seen only once. This specimen consisted of unstimulated CD8+ T cells sorted from spleen or lymph node cells, obtained before intestinal transplant. The receptors come from a human donor who received an intestinal transplant.

The V call is TRBV9, the J call TRBJ2-7; 10 positions match TRBD2. V lost 0 bases to trimming and J lost 4 bases; unmatched junction nucleotides: 1. This CDR3 is built from 14 residues. Per the germline V gene, CDR1 is SGDLS and CDR2 is YYNGEE. As DNA, the CDR3 is TGTGCCAGCAGCGTAGAACTAGCGGGGTACGAGCAGTACTTC. Its translation is CASSVELAGYEQYF.

The chain is built from TRBV7-8 and TRBJ2-7; 7 bases are shared with TRBD2. The CDR3 spans 15 residues. V was clipped by 4 bases and J by 1 base; unmatched bases: 7. Germline V lookup: CDR1 SGHVS, CDR2 FQNEAQ. CDR3 DNA: TGTGCCAGCAGCTCCCGGGACTATCCTTCCTACGAGCAGTACTTC. Protein sequence: CASSSRDYPSYEQYF.

This chain connects TRBV7-8 to TRBJ1-2, with D unclear. The CDR3 runs 12 residues. V was trimmed by 1 base and J by 7 bases, leaving 7 bases between them. Germline CDR1 and CDR2: SGHVS and FQNEAQ. The DNA of the CDR3 is TGTGCCAGCAGCTTAGGACTGATTGGCTACACCTTC. This translates into CASSLGLIGYTF.

The V call is TRBV11-3, the J call TRBJ2-3; D gene uncertain. The germline V gene has CDR1 SGHNT and CDR2 YENEEA. The CDR3 contains 15 residues. Trimming shortened V by 0 bases and J by 0 bases, and 7 bases separated the two germline ends. CDR3 in DNA: TGTGCCAGCAGCTTAGATCCACGAAGCACAGATACGCAGTATTTT. Translation gives CASSLDPRSTDTQYF.

A few counts support this clone. Other DNA sequences in the same sample also yield this CDR3. This CDR3 reads CASSLGGEQYF. The CDR3 bases are TGTGCCAGCAGTTTGGGCGGCGAGCAGTACTTC. J is TRBJ2-7 and V is TRBV28; no clear D. Looked up from germline, CDR1 is MDHEN and CDR2 is SYDVKM. V lost 3 bases and J 6 bases, leaving 6 bases between the germline ends. This CDR3 is 11 amino acids long.

A word on this clone: Other nucleotide sequences in the sample specify the same CDR3. The gene calls are TRBV7-9 and TRBJ1-2, with TRBD1 matching 9 bases. Germline-derived CDR1 and CDR2 are SEHNR and FQNEAQ (reference sequence). V lost 4 bases to trimming and J lost 2 bases; unmatched junction nucleotides: 2. CDR3 size: 14 residues. CDR3 loop: CASSSGQGNYGYTF. In nucleotides, the CDR3 is TGTGCCAGCAGCTCGGGACAGGGAAACTATGGCTACACCTTC.

For the CDR3, the DNA is TGCGCCAGCAGCCAAGAACGTCACATGAACACTGAAGCTTTCTTT. Translating it yields CASSQERHMNTEAFF. The V call is TRBV4-1, the J call TRBJ1-1; D call uncertain. The germline V and J ends were trimmed by 0 bases and 0 bases, with 8 bases remaining between them. The CDR3 loop spans 15 amino acids. Germline V gene data show CDR1 as MGHRA and CDR2 as YSYEKL.

The chain combines TRBV14 with TRBJ2-2; 9 nucleotides match TRBD2. V dropped 0 bases and J dropped 4; count of bases not matched to a gene: 6. The CDR3 runs 17 residues. Germline CDR1 and CDR2: SGHDN and FVKESK. CDR3 loop: CASSQDPSGMGTGELFF. DNA of the CDR3: TGTGCCAGCAGCCAAGACCCTAGCGGGATGGGCACCGGGGAGCTGTTTTTT.

V is TRBV15 and J is TRBJ2-7; 8 bases align to TRBD1. The CDR3 covers 16 residues. CDR1 LNHNV and CDR2 YYDKDF come from the germline V gene (reference sequence). Trimming removed 4 bases from V and 3 bases from J; junction bases left unmatched: 11. The CDR3 loop reads CATSTLEPGQVYEQYF. In DNA, the CDR3 is TGTGCCACCAGCACCCTCGAACCGGGACAGGTCTACGAGCAGTACTTC.

V gene TRBV6-6 combines with J gene TRBJ2-5; D gene ambiguous. Per germline, CDR1 MNHNY and CDR2 SVGAGI (reference sequence). The CDR3 consists of 12 residues. V was shortened by 6 bases and J by 3 bases, with 8 bases between the two germline ends. The CDR3 sequence is CASSPIKETQYF. The CDR3 coding sequence is TGTGCCAGCAGCCCGATAAAAGAGACCCAGTACTTC.

This clone was counted once. The V and J genes are TRBV27 and TRBJ2-3; 9 nucleotides match TRBD2. Trimming took 5 bases from V and 3 from J; bases not matched to a gene: 9. In germline, CDR1 is MNHEY, CDR2 SMNVEV (reference sequence). This CDR3 has 16 residues. The DNA of the CDR3 is TGTGCCAGCAGTCCCGAACTAGCGGGCGTTACAGATACGCAGTATTTT. Residues: CASSPELAGVTDTQYF.

The CDR3 spells CASSPGFHEQFF. CDR3 DNA: TGTGCCAGCAGTCCCGGGTTTCATGAGCAGTTCTTC. The chain has TRBV28 and TRBJ2-1; D remains ambiguous. The CDR3 length is 12 residues. Trimming pared 5 bases from V and 8 bases from J, leaving 10 bases between. Germline CDR1 reads MDHEN; CDR2 reads SYDVKM.

The chain combines TRBV28 with TRBJ2-6; D remains ambiguous. Germline assignment: CDR1 MDHEN and CDR2 SYDVKM. V lost 7 bases and J 0 bases, leaving 10 bases between the germline ends. The CDR3 covers 15 residues. CDR3 loop: CASTQQFSGANVLTF. CDR3 nucleotide sequence: TGTGCCAGCACCCAACAGTTCTCTGGGGCCAACGTCCTGACTTTC.

The CDR3 bases are TGCGCCAGCAGCCTAGGGACAGAGCAGTTCTTC. It translates to CASSLGTEQFF. The J gene is TRBJ2-1, the V gene TRBV4-1; possibly TRBD1 for D (6 bases). The CDR3 runs 11 residues. The V and J ends lost 4 bases and 10 bases respectively, with 8 bases between them. Germline CDR1 is MGHRA and CDR2 is YSYEKL.

The V and J genes are TRBV28 and TRBJ1-5; D is possibly TRBD1 (6 bases). The CDR3 is 14 amino acids. V lost 4 bases to trimming and J lost 6 bases, with 13 bases between them. The germline V gene has CDR1 MDHEN and CDR2 SYDVKM. The DNA for the CDR3 is TGTGCCAGCAGTTCTCCGGGGGGGCCTCAGCCCCAGCATTTT. Protein sequence: CASSSPGGPQPQHF. Looking up the rest from reference TRBV28 and TRBJ1-5 gives the full variable domain: DVKVTQSSRYLVKRTGEKVFLECVQDMDHENMFWYRQDPGLGLRLIYFSYDVKMKEKGDIPEGYSVSREKKERFSLILESASTNQTSMYLCASSSPGGPQPQHFGDGTRLSIL.

The V and J genes are TRBV7-8 and TRBJ2-1; TRBD2 matches at 10 bases. Germline values: CDR1 SGHVS, CDR2 FQNEAQ. Trimming at V came to 4 bases and at J to 8 bases, leaving 5 bases not matched to a gene. The CDR3 sequence is 14 residues long. The CDR3 DNA is TGTGCCAGCAGCTCTAGCGGGAGCAACTATGAGCAGTTCTTC. It yields the protein CASSSSGSNYEQFF.

This chain connects TRBV7-9 to TRBJ1-2, with D maybe TRBD1 (5 bases). Between the trimmed V and J ends, which lost 1 base and 5 bases, there was a span of 14 bases. Per germline, CDR1 SEHNR and CDR2 FQNEAQ (reference sequence). This CDR3 contains 15 residues. The CDR3 DNA sequence: TGTGCCAGCAGCTTAGAGGTGCGGGGGTTGTATGGCTACACCTTC. The encoded protein is CASSLEVRGLYGYTF.

This chain uses TRBV19 with TRBJ2-7, with 10 bases identical to TRBD2. Germline lookup yields CDR1 LNHDA and CDR2 SQIVND (reference sequence). The length of the CDR3 is 15 residues. Trimming cost V 5 bases and J 2 bases; bases outside gene matches: 6. CDR3 DNA sequence: TGTGCCAGTAGTCTGGGACTAGCGAGAACCTACGAGCAGTACTTC. Protein sequence: CASSLGLARTYEQYF.

The rearrangement links TRBV7-9 to TRBJ2-7; the D is unclear. V lost 4 bases and J lost 1, with 20 bases in between. Germline V gene lookup returns CDR1 SEHNR and CDR2 FQNEAQ (reference sequence). CDR3 size: 17 residues. CDR3 protein: CASSSNIAGSRSYEQYF. CDR3 coding DNA: TGTGCCAGCAGCTCGAACATTGCCGGGTCCAGATCCTACGAGCAGTACTTC.